These T cell receptor beta chains were read from a single sample in a study of T cells in Graves' hyperthyroidism and ophthalmopathy. TCRdb ran MiXCR on the multiplex PCR reads and lists one entry per CDR3 protein. This table has about 350,000 distinct CDR3 sequences, 15% to 20% appearing once. What was sequenced was blood. Receptor source: a woman aged 40 to 50 with Graves' ophthalmopathy. The CDR3 runs from the conserved cysteine through the conserved F or W. A D gene is named only where the DNA matches it firmly. Only some rows state a clone size, as once, few, many or a class for expanded clones.

TRBV15	TRBJ2-7	TRBD1	many	15	CATSMEWTGGYEQYF	TGTGCCACCAGCATGGAGTGGACAGGGGGCTACGAGCAGTACTTC
TRBV7-2	TRBJ2-7	NA	NA	14	CASSLRADSYEQYF	TGTGCCAGCAGCTTAAGGGCGGACTCCTACGAGCAGTACTTC
TRBV6-5	TRBJ1-1	NA	many	14	CASSYPTENTEAFF	TGTGCCAGCAGTTACCCGACTGAAAACACTGAAGCTTTCTTT
TRBV20-1	TRBJ2-7	TRBD2	many	15	CSAREAGGSSYEQYF	TGCAGTGCTAGAGAGGCGGGAGGAAGCTCCTACGAGCAGTACTTC
TRBV5-8	TRBJ2-5	NA	many	13	CASRLRIQETQYF	TGTGCCAGCCGCCTGCGGATACAAGAGACCCAGTACTTC
TRBV20-1	TRBJ2-7	NA	many	13	CSASRPGPYEQYF	TGCAGTGCTAGCAGGCCGGGTCCCTACGAGCAGTACTTC
TRBV28	TRBJ2-7	TRBD1	many	16	CASGSPGQIFVGEQYF	TGTGCCAGCGGCTCCCCGGGACAGATTTTTGTGGGCGAGCAGTACTTC
TRBV2	TRBJ1-3	TRBD1	NA	14	CASSKDRGRNAIYF	TGTGCCAGCAGTAAGGACAGGGGACGAAACGCCATATATTTT
TRBV7-2	TRBJ1-1	NA	NA	13	CASSLDVGGNAFF	TGTGCCAGCAGCTTAGACGTTGGGGGGAATGCTTTCTTT
TRBV5-1	TRBJ1-1	NA	many	14	CASRNRGRVGEAFF	TGCGCCAGCAGGAATCGGGGAAGGGTGGGTGAAGCTTTCTTT
TRBV6-5	TRBJ1-1	NA	many	15	CASSYMWGSTAEAFF	TGTGCCAGCAGTTATATGTGGGGCTCTACGGCTGAAGCTTTCTTT
TRBV28	TRBJ2-4	NA	many	13	CASSPGDPGIQYF	TGTGCCAGCAGTCCCGGGGACCCAGGGATTCAGTACTTC
TRBV28	TRBJ1-2	NA	many	12	CASSFGTNGYTF	TGTGCCAGCAGTTTCGGGACCAATGGCTACACCTTC
TRBV20-1	TRBJ2-5	NA	many	12	CSVSLDRKTQYF	TGCAGTGTCAGTCTAGATAGGAAGACCCAGTACTTC
TRBV20-1	TRBJ1-6	TRBD1	NA	19	CSATGTGINHLPYNSPLHF	TGCAGTGCTACTGGGACAGGGATTAACCACCTCCCCTATAATTCACCCCTCCACTTT
TRBV20-1	TRBJ1-1	TRBD1	many	14	CSARDRDRGPEAFF	TGCAGTGCTAGAGACCGGGACAGGGGGCCGGAAGCTTTCTTT
TRBV2	TRBJ1-5	NA	many	13	CASSEGWVQPQHF	TGTGCCAGCAGTGAAGGGTGGGTTCAGCCCCAGCATTTT
TRBV12-3/TRBV12-4	TRBJ2-7	TRBD1	NA	13	CASNTGGRYEQYF	TGTGCCAGCAACACAGGGGGCCGCTACGAGCAGTACTTC
TRBV20-1	TRBJ1-5	NA	many	17	CSAPGTHIRFADQPQHF	TGCAGTGCGCCCGGGACCCATATTCGTTTTGCGGATCAGCCCCAGCATTTT
TRBV9	TRBJ1-6	NA	few	13	CASNSGLNSPLHF	TGTGCCAGCAATTCGGGACTTAATTCACCCCTCCACTTT
TRBV6-5	TRBJ2-7	NA	few	14	CASSPSPLASEQYF	TGTGCCAGCAGCCCTAGCCCCCTTGCATCCGAGCAGTACTTC
TRBV27	TRBJ1-1	NA	many	14	CASSPDTLNTEAFF	TGTGCCAGCAGTCCAGACACCTTGAACACTGAAGCTTTCTTT
TRBV5-1	TRBJ1-2	NA	many	13	CASSLDTAYGYTF	TGCGCCAGCAGCTTGGATACAGCTTATGGCTACACCTTC
TRBV6-1	TRBJ1-1	NA	many	12	CASSRTGQEAFF	TGTGCCAGCAGTCGTACGGGTCAAGAAGCTTTCTTT
TRBV11-2	TRBJ2-1	TRBD2	many	16	CASSPRASGRENEQFF	TGTGCCAGCAGCCCGCGGGCTAGCGGGAGGGAGAATGAGCAGTTCTTC
TRBV6-2/TRBV6-3	TRBJ2-7	TRBD2	many	15	CASGFAGLADYEQYF	TGTGCCAGCGGGTTCGCGGGACTAGCGGATTACGAGCAGTACTTC
TRBV30	TRBJ2-1	TRBD2	many	16	CAGEGLAVFGDNEQFF	TGTGCGGGGGAAGGGCTAGCGGTTTTTGGGGACAATGAGCAGTTCTTC
TRBV28	TRBJ2-7	NA	many	12	CASSLYSDEQYF	TGTGCCAGCAGTTTATACAGCGACGAGCAGTACTTC
TRBV27	TRBJ2-7	TRBD2	many	18	CASSRRQGQQREAYEQYF	TGTGCCAGCAGTCGTCGACAGGGCCAACAGCGGGAGGCTTACGAGCAGTACTTC
TRBV20-1	TRBJ1-1	TRBD1	many	15	CSAGAATGVTAEAFF	TGCAGTGCCGGGGCAGCGACAGGGGTGACGGCTGAAGCTTTCTTT
TRBV5-1	TRBJ1-3	NA	NA	15	CASSSEGRSGNTIYF	TGCGCCAGCAGCTCAGAGGGCCGCTCTGGAAACACCATATATTTT
TRBV11-3	TRBJ2-2	NA	NA	14	CASSLEAYTGELFF	TGTGCCAGCAGCTTAGAAGCCTACACCGGGGAGCTGTTTTTT
TRBV7-9	TRBJ2-5	TRBD2	many	15	CASSSLPSGQETQYF	TGTGCCAGCAGCTCCCTACCTAGCGGCCAAGAGACCCAGTACTTC
TRBV11-2	TRBJ2-2	TRBD2	NA	16	CASSSTSGRTTGELFF	TGTGCCAGCAGCTCGACTAGCGGGAGGACCACCGGGGAGCTGTTTTTT
TRBV30	TRBJ2-5	NA	many	15	CAWITTAGTQETQYF	TGTGCCTGGATCACAACGGCCGGGACCCAAGAGACCCAGTACTTC
TRBV6-5	TRBJ2-7	NA	many	12	CASGPTSYEQYF	TGTGCCAGCGGGCCGACTAGTTACGAGCAGTACTTC
TRBV15	TRBJ2-7	NA	many	15	CATSRGRLTGNEQYF	TGTGCCACCAGCAGAGGACGTTTAACTGGTAACGAGCAGTACTTC
TRBV6-5	TRBJ1-5	NA	NA	14	CASSWSYGNQPQHF	TGTGCCAGCAGTTGGAGCTACGGGAATCAGCCCCAGCATTTT
TRBV29-1	TRBJ1-1	NA	once	15	CSVGSRGIANTEAFF	TGCAGCGTTGGAAGTCGGGGAATCGCGAACACTGAAGCTTTCTTT
TRBV30	TRBJ2-7	NA	many	14	CAWNQPGRAPEQYF	TGTGCCTGGAACCAACCGGGACGGGCCCCCGAGCAGTACTTC
TRBV27	TRBJ2-7	NA	many	12	CASGGRGYEQYF	TGTGCCAGCGGTGGCCGGGGCTACGAGCAGTACTTC
TRBV12-3/TRBV12-4	TRBJ1-2	NA	once	14	CASSLFSGRHGYTF	TGTGCCAGCAGTTTATTCTCAGGGAGGCATGGCTACACCTTC